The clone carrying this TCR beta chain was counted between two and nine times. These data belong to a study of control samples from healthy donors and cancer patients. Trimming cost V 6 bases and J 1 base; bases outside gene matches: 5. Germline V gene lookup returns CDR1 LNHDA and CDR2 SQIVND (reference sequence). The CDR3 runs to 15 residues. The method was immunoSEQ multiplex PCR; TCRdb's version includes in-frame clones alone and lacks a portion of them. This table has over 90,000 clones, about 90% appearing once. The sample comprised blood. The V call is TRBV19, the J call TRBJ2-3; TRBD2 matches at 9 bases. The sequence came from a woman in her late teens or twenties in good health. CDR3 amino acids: CASSPRLAGTDTQYF. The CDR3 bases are TGTGCCAGTAGCCCTAGACTAGCGGGCACAGATACGCAGTATTTT.